One T cell receptor (beta chain) is described in this entry. The V end was cut by 3 bases, the J end by 2 bases, with 13 bases between. The CDR3 has 16 amino acids. Looked up from germline, CDR1 is KGHDR and CDR2 is SFDVKD. Profiling relied on immunoSEQ multiplex PCR, and the TCRdb table lists in-frame clones only, not all of them. This sample has 50,000 to 70,000 clones, with approximately 79% found just once. This record belongs to a study of blood T cell repertoires in COVID-19. As for the study in general: PBMCs, B-cell-depleted T cells, or T cells were the source of the cDNA or gDNA that made up the material.

The chain uses TRBV24-1 and TRBJ2-4; TRBD1 might be the D (5 bases). The receptor was derived from a man aged 60 to 75 with acute or convalescent COVID-19. Material for sequencing was peripheral blood. The CDR3 bases are TGTGCCACCAGTGATCCACGGACACCTTCCAAAAACATTCAGTACTTC. This translates into CATSDPRTPSKNIQYF.